This T cell receptor (beta chain) originates from a study of stem cell transplantation in POMP-related autoinflammatory disease. Only in-frame clones appear in the TCRdb table, and some are missing; sequencing was by immunoSEQ multiplex PCR. Of around 26,000 clones listed, roughly four fifths are singletons. Sequenced here: CD4+ T cells from PBMCs, sampled before stem cell transplantation. This sequence originates from a human donor with POMP-related autoinflammation and immune dysregulation (PRAID).

The CDR3 DNA reads as TGTGCCAGCAGCTTCACGACGCGACAGCGCGTGAACACTGAAGCTTTCTTT. This codes for CASSFTTRQRVNTEAFF. V and J are TRBV13 and TRBJ1-1, with a weak D call TRBD1 (5 bases). The germline V gene encodes CDR1 PRHDT and CDR2 FYEKMQ (reference sequence). This CDR3 region has 17 residues. Between the trimmed V and J ends, which lost 3 bases and 0 bases, there was a span of 17 bases. Full variable domain (missing parts from reference TRBV13 and TRBJ1-1): AAGVIQSPRHLIKEKRETATLKCYPIPRHDTVYWYQQGPGQDPQFLISFYEKMQSDKGSIPDRFSAQQFSDYHSELNMSSLELGDSALYFCASSFTTRQRVNTEAFFGQGTRLTVV.